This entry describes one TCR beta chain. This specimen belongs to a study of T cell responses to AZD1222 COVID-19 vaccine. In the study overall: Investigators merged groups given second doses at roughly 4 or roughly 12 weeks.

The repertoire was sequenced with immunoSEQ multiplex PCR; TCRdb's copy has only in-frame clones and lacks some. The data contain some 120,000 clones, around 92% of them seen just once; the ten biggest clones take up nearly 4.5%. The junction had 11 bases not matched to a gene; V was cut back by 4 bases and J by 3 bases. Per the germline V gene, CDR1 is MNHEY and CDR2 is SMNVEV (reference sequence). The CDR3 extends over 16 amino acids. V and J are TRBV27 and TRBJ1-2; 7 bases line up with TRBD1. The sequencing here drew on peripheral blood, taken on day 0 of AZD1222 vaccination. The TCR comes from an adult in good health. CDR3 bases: TGTGCCAGCAGTTCCCTTATCGGGACAGCCGACTATGGCTACACCTTC. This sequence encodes CASSSLIGTADYGYTF.